These 11 T cell receptor beta chains were sequenced from one sample in a study of T cell responses to AZD1222 COVID-19 vaccine. Profiling relied on immunoSEQ multiplex PCR, and the TCRdb table lists in-frame clones only, not all of them. The profile shows 180,000 or so clones, more than 75% of them singletons. Here the sequenced sample was peripheral blood, taken 28 days after the second AZD1222 dose. Receptor source: an adult who received the AZD1222 COVID-19 vaccine.

This clone occurred a few times. The J gene is TRBJ1-2, the V gene TRBV2, with 7 bases fitting TRBD1. Germline loops: CDR1 SNHLY, CDR2 FYNNEI. The CDR3 loop spans 14 amino acids. Germline trimming cut 5 bases from V and 7 bases from J; bases unmatched to any gene: 10. The CDR3 loop reads CASSPDRAQPGYTF. DNA of the CDR3: TGTGCCAGCAGTCCTGACAGGGCGCAGCCTGGCTACACCTTC.

This chain's CDR3 is CASSEWVFGYTF. Here the CDR3 DNA reads TGTGCCAGCAGTGAATGGGTTTTCGGCTACACCTTC. This rearrangement joins TRBV2 to TRBJ1-2, with no clear D. The length of the CDR3 is 12 residues. Trimming pared 2 bases from V and 8 bases from J, leaving 9 bases between. The germline V gene encodes CDR1 SNHLY and CDR2 FYNNEI.

This sequence joins TRBV3-1 (or the pseudogene TRBV3-2) and TRBJ2-1; 8 positions match TRBD2. The CDR3 has 17 residues. In germline, CDR1 is LGHDT, CDR2 YNNKEL (reference sequence). Trimming removed 1 base from V and 3 bases from J; junction bases left unmatched: 8. CDR3: CASSQGRRGAYYNEQFF. DNA of the CDR3: TGTGCCAGCAGCCAAGGGCGGCGGGGGGCGTACTACAATGAGCAGTTCTTC.

The V and J genes are TRBV28 and TRBJ1-1, with D uncertain. The V gene's germline CDR1 is MDHEN and CDR2 SYDVKM. V was pared by 5 bases and J by 0 bases, with 7 bases between. CDR3 length: 13 residues. The CDR3 reads CASSLVLNTEAFF. DNA of the CDR3: TGTGCCAGCAGTCTCGTCTTGAACACTGAAGCTTTCTTT.

Here the CDR3 reads CASRPTGRETQYF. Written as DNA, the CDR3 is TGTGCCAGCAGACCCACAGGACGAGAGACCCAGTACTTC. This chain joins TRBV5-6 and TRBJ2-5; D possibly corresponds to TRBD1 (5 bases). The CDR3 covers 13 residues. Germline V gene sequence: CDR1 SGHDT, CDR2 YYEEEE. The V and J ends lost 5 bases and 4 bases respectively, with 12 bases between them.

The chain joins TRBV30 to TRBJ2-3; perhaps TRBD1 as D (7 bases). With 5 bases removed from V and 2 bases from J, the gap between germline ends came to 11 bases. The CDR3 has 13 residues. Germline V gene lookup returns CDR1 GTSNPN and CDR2 SVGIG (reference sequence). CDR3: CAWGRGVTDTQYF. CDR3 DNA sequence: TGTGCCTGGGGCAGGGGGGTCACAGATACGCAGTATTTT.

The chain is built from TRBV3-1 (or the pseudogene TRBV3-2) and TRBJ1-6; 8 nucleotides align to TRBD1. The V and J ends lost 4 bases and 8 bases, in that order; junction bases with no gene match: 10. Germline V gene data show CDR1 as LGHDT and CDR2 as YNNKEL (reference sequence). This CDR3 has 16 residues. Here the CDR3 DNA reads TGTGCCAGCAGCCCCCGGGACAGGAGGAGGGATTCACCCCTCCACTTT. Translation gives CASSPRDRRRDSPLHF.

The V and J genes are TRBV6-2 or TRBV6-3 and TRBJ1-3; a possible D gene is TRBD1 (5 bases). The CDR3 loop spans 16 amino acids. CDR1 MNHEY and CDR2 SVGEGT come from the germline V gene. The V end was cut by 7 bases, the J end by 0 bases, with 16 bases between. CDR3 protein: CASTPGRPSSGNTIYF. The CDR3 bases are TGTGCCAGCACCCCGGGACGCCCGTCCTCTGGAAACACCATATATTTT.

A note on this clone: One junction end disagrees with the germline gene, perhaps due to a read error. The chain carries TRBV11-2 and TRBJ2-5, with 7 bases matching TRBD1. Germline V lookup: CDR1 SGHAT, CDR2 FQNNGV. The CDR3 loop spans 15 amino acids. The CDR3 DNA reads as TGTGCCAGCAGCTTAGATGGGGACAGCCAAGACACCCAGTACTTC. This gives the protein CASSLDGDSQDTQYF.

The chain uses TRBV5-6 and TRBJ2-7; the D call may be TRBD1 or TRBD2 (6 bases each). V lost 3 bases, J lost 4 bases, and 17 bases lay in between. Germline V CDR1 and CDR2: SGHDT, YYEEEE. The CDR3 extends over 15 amino acids. CDR3 protein: CASSSWGPGVYEQYF. The DNA for the CDR3 is TGTGCCAGCAGCTCATGGGGGCCGGGAGTATACGAGCAGTACTTC.

The chain is built from TRBV7-3 and TRBJ2-3, with 9 positions matching TRBD2. CDR1 is SGHTA, CDR2 FQGTGA, per germline. This CDR3 contains 17 residues. V lost 3 bases and J lost 4; bases outside the gene matches: 11. The CDR3 loop reads CASSFGGASGMADTQYF. CDR3 bases: TGTGCCAGCAGCTTCGGGGGGGCTAGCGGGATGGCAGATACGCAGTATTTT.